A single sample gave rise to the 12 T cell receptor beta chains below, sequenced in a study of vaccination and CD4 T cells after COVID-19. The Oncomine TCR Beta short-read assay was applied to DNA of cultured CD4+ T cells. TCRdb re-called the PCR reads through MiXCR, storing one row per CDR3 protein. The sample holds about 19,000 distinct CDR3 sequences, approximately 33% seen once. Specified treatment: approximately 10-day PBMC culture with coronavirus spike peptide pools or control peptides (ViraFEST assay). Their cognate antigens are unknown. The sequencing sample was made of cultured CD4+ T cells from blood. The origin of the receptors is a human donor with COVID-19.

The rearrangement uses TRBV4-2 and TRBJ2-3, with D tentatively TRBD2 (5 bases). The CDR3 consists of 16 residues. CDR1 and CDR2 (germline): LGHNA, YNFKEQ. The V end lost 6 bases, the J end lost 2 bases, and 18 bases lay between the germline ends. CDR3 residues: CASSTRSGFSTDTQYF. DNA for the CDR3: TGTGCCAGCAGTACCCGGTCGGGGTTCTCCACAGATACGCAGTATTTT.

This sequence joins TRBV4-2 and TRBJ2-1, with D perhaps TRBD1 or TRBD2 (6 bases each). Germline loops: CDR1 LGHNA, CDR2 YNFKEQ. The CDR3 runs to 16 residues. V dropped 4 bases and J dropped 7 bases, with 20 bases sitting between them. CDR3 in DNA: TGTGCCAGCAGCCGCGGGGATGGGGGCGCGATAAATGAGCAGTTCTTC. Protein sequence: CASSRGDGGAINEQFF.

Points on this clonotype: The germline gene is not matched at one end of the junction; a read error may be the cause. The chain carries TRBV20-1 and TRBJ1-6; D gene uncertain. The CDR3 sequence is 15 residues long. Looked up from germline, CDR1 is DFQATT and CDR2 is SNEGSKA (reference sequence). Written as DNA, the CDR3 is TGCAGCGCTAGAGAAGGAGGGTTTTGGAATTCACCCCCCCACTTT. Protein sequence: CSAREGGFWNSPPHF.

The rearrangement uses TRBV6-1 and TRBJ1-5; TRBD1 matches 7 bases. With 11 bases clipped from V and 1 base from J, the junction kept 8 bases outside the gene matches. Germline CDR1 is MNHNS and CDR2 is SASEGT. CDR3 size: 14 residues. CDR3 loop: CAARRGASNQPQHF. CDR3 nucleotide sequence: TGTGCCGCCCGCAGGGGGGCAAGCAATCAGCCCCAGCATTTT.

This chain links TRBV6-5 with TRBJ2-5; D call uncertain. The CDR3 runs 14 residues. Germline CDR1 MNHEY, CDR2 SVGAGI. V lost 0 bases and J 5 bases, leaving 10 bases between the germline ends. The CDR3 loop is CASSYSETQETQYF. The CDR3 coding sequence is TGTGCCAGCAGTTACTCGGAGACACAGGAGACCCAGTACTTC.

This clonotype appeared a few times. The gene calls are TRBV27 and TRBJ2-7; D may match TRBD1 or TRBD2 (5 bases each). This CDR3 has 14 residues. Per germline, CDR1 MNHEY and CDR2 SMNVEV (reference sequence). The V end was cut by 2 bases, the J end by 5 bases, with 13 bases between. The CDR3 protein is CASSLEGRANEQYF. In DNA, the CDR3 is TGTGCCAGCAGTTTAGAGGGCAGGGCCAACGAGCAGTACTTC.

This clonotype was seen only a few times. The chain recombines TRBV20-1 with TRBJ2-5; the D is unclear. Germline V gene lookup returns CDR1 DFQATT and CDR2 SNEGSKA (reference sequence). V lost 6 bases and J 0 bases, leaving 14 bases between the germline ends. This CDR3 contains 14 residues. CDR3 coding DNA: TGCAGTGCCCCCGACACTAAGGACCAAGAGACCCAGTACTTC. Protein product: CSAPDTKDQETQYF.

The chain combines TRBV5-4 with TRBJ2-7, with D uncertain. The CDR3 has 15 residues. The V end lost 0 bases, the J end lost 2 bases, and 12 bases lay between the germline ends. CDR1 is SGHNT and CDR2 is YYREEE in the germline V gene (reference sequence). This CDR3 is CASSLDAFSPYEQYF. The DNA of the CDR3 is TGTGCCAGCAGCTTGGACGCGTTTTCCCCCTACGAGCAGTACTTC. The full variable domain, completed using reference TRBV5-4 and TRBJ2-7, is ETGVTQSPTHLIKTRGQQVTLRCSSQSGHNTVSWYQQALGQGPQFIFQYYREEENGRGNFPPRFSGLQFPNYSSELNVNALELDDSALYLCASSLDAFSPYEQYFGPGTRLTVT.

The rearrangement uses TRBV7-6 and TRBJ2-5, with TRBD1 matching over 8 bases. Losses at the gene ends were 2 bases for V and 1 base for J; bases not matched to a gene: 6. The CDR3 has 16 residues. Germline assignment: CDR1 SGHVS and CDR2 FNYEAQ. This chain's CDR3 is CASSLPGQGAQETQYF. DNA for the CDR3: TGTGCCAGCAGCTTACCCGGACAGGGAGCCCAAGAGACCCAGTACTTC.

A few counts support this clonotype. The chain employs TRBV15 and TRBJ1-6; 8 positions agree with TRBD1. The germline CDR1 and CDR2 sequences are LNHNV and YYDKDF (reference sequence). CDR3 length: 16 amino acids. J gave up 7 bases and V 0 bases, and 5 bases lay outside the gene matches. CDR3 DNA: TGTGCCACCAGCAGAGATTTCACAGGGGGGAATTCACCCCTCCACTTT. Residues: CATSRDFTGGNSPLHF.

The chain combines TRBV20-1 with TRBJ2-1; D not certain. Deletions cut 6 bases from V and 0 bases from J, with 9 bases between. Germline V gene lookup returns CDR1 DFQATT and CDR2 SNEGSKA (reference sequence). The CDR3 is 13 residues long. The CDR3 spells CSAPRNSYNEQFF. In nucleotides, the CDR3 is TGCAGTGCCCCGAGAAACTCCTACAATGAGCAGTTCTTC.

The rearrangement joins TRBV20-1 to TRBJ1-1, with unresolved D. Germline CDR1 reads DFQATT; CDR2 reads SNEGSKA (reference sequence). This CDR3 has 11 residues. Trimming left V 6 bases short and J 0 bases short, with 5 bases between. CDR3 nucleotide sequence: TGCAGTGCCCAGGTGAACACTGAAGCTTTCTTT. Translated: CSAQVNTEAFF.